The clone carrying this TCR beta chain has just a few counts. TCRdb processed the RT-PCR reads anew with MiXCR; each CDR3 protein has one entry. The sample carries more than 150,000 distinct CDR3 sequences, approximately 24% recorded once. The data derive from a study of patients and donors after allogeneic stem cell transplantation. The germline gives CDR1 SNHLY, CDR2 FYNNEI. V lost 3 bases and J lost 8; bases outside the gene matches: 2. The CDR3 consists of 12 residues. The receptor was derived from a human donor who was either an allogeneic HSCT recipient or a stem cell or donor lymphocyte infusion donor (not recorded which). It is not recorded whose cells these are; they may come from a transplant donor. The rearrangement joins TRBV2 to TRBJ1-1, with 8 bases matching TRBD1. Sequenced sample: blood, either unsorted or a sorted T cell fraction (not recorded which). The CDR3 DNA reads TGTGCCAGCAGTGAGAGGACAGGGGAAGCTTTCTTT. It translates to CASSERTGEAFF.